The 22 T cell receptor beta chains below were found in one sample sequenced in a study of PD-L1 blockade in urothelial cancer. The table came from immunoSEQ multiplex PCR; TCRdb's copy has only in-frame clones and leaves some out. The data contain about 52,000 clones, over 75% of them singletons. Material: PBMCs, obtained around atezolizumab (anti-PD-L1) treatment. The receptors were gathered from a man aged 35 to 55 with urothelial cancer.

The V and J genes are TRBV5-1 and TRBJ1-2; D remains ambiguous. Germline V lookup: CDR1 SGHRS, CDR2 YFSETQ. The CDR3 covers 13 residues. With 3 bases removed from V and 0 bases from J, the gap between germline ends came to 6 bases. CDR3 sequence: CASSSQTNYGYTF. CDR3 coding DNA: TGCGCCAGCAGCTCCCAGACTAACTATGGCTACACCTTC.

The chain joins TRBV6-5 to TRBJ2-1, with 11 bases lining up with TRBD2. Germline V gene data show CDR1 as MNHEY and CDR2 as SVGAGI. J lost 3 bases, V lost 7 bases, and 2 bases had no gene match. CDR3 length: 14 amino acids. This chain's CDR3 is CASTLAGGYNEQFF. CDR3 DNA sequence: TGTGCCAGCACCCTAGCGGGAGGCTACAATGAGCAGTTCTTC.

This clone was observed a few times. This rearrangement joins TRBV5-6 to TRBJ2-7, with D maybe TRBD2 (6 bases). Per the germline V gene, CDR1 is SGHDT and CDR2 is YYEEEE. This CDR3 spans 12 amino acids. Trimming left V 4 bases short and J 1 base short, with 6 bases between. The CDR3 sequence: CASSAGSYEQYF. The CDR3 nucleotides are TGTGCCAGCAGCGCGGGGTCCTACGAGCAGTACTTC.

This chain connects TRBV9 to TRBJ1-2, with D uncertain. The CDR3 contains 15 residues. Germline V gene sequence: CDR1 SGDLS, CDR2 YYNGEE. V was shortened by 1 base and J by 0 bases, with 10 bases between the two germline ends. Written as DNA, the CDR3 is TGTGCCAGCAGCGTAAACGAGGTGGCTAACTATGGCTACACCTTC. Translating gives CASSVNEVANYGYTF.

The V gene is TRBV5-1, the J gene TRBJ2-5, with TRBD2 as a possible D gene (6 bases). CDR1 and CDR2 from the germline V gene are SGHRS and YFSETQ. The CDR3 sequence is 15 residues long. Trimming stripped 3 bases from V and 2 bases from J, with 14 bases between. CDR3 in amino acids: CASSWGDWSQETQYF. In DNA form, the CDR3 reads TGCGCCAGCAGCTGGGGGGACTGGTCTCAAGAGACCCAGTACTTC.

This rearrangement joins TRBV18 to TRBJ2-5, with D possibly being TRBD1 (7 bases). Germline-derived CDR1 and CDR2 are KGHSH and LQKENI. The V end lost 5 bases, the J end lost 4 bases, and 17 bases lay between the germline ends. The CDR3 has 15 residues. The CDR3 loop is CASSENRGGTETQYF. CDR3 bases: TGTGCCAGCTCAGAAAACAGGGGAGGCACAGAGACCCAGTACTTC.

This clone was recorded a few times. The chain uses TRBV2 and TRBJ1-1; 7 nucleotides match TRBD1. Germline V gives CDR1 SNHLY, CDR2 FYNNEI. Unmatched junction bases numbered 6, after V lost 10 bases and J lost 1 base. The CDR3 has 13 residues. CDR3: CATGQDPNTEAFF. The DNA of the CDR3 is TGTGCCACCGGACAGGACCCGAACACTGAAGCTTTCTTT.

V and J are TRBV5-1 and TRBJ2-1; 12 bases align to TRBD2. V was clipped by 5 bases and J by 0 bases; unmatched bases: 6. This CDR3 has 17 residues. Germline V gene data show CDR1 as SGHRS and CDR2 as YFSETQ. CDR3 DNA: TGCGCCAGCAGACGGCTAGCGGGGGGGAGCTCCTACAATGAGCAGTTCTTC. Residues: CASRRLAGGSSYNEQFF.

The chain employs TRBV19 and TRBJ2-2; TRBD1 matches 9 bases. Germline CDR1 reads LNHDA; CDR2 reads SQIVND (reference sequence). V gave up 10 bases and J gave up 3 bases; unmatched junction bases: 9. The CDR3 consists of 15 residues. The CDR3 here is CATHPDRGYTGELFF. The CDR3 DNA reads TGTGCCACCCACCCGGACAGGGGATACACCGGGGAGCTGTTTTTT.

The chain couples TRBV18 to TRBJ1-1; possible D gene TRBD1, 5 bases. CDR1 KGHSH and CDR2 LQKENI come from the germline V gene. The ends were cut back, 3 bases at V and 1 base at J, with 6 bases in the middle. This CDR3 spans 13 amino acids. The CDR3 reads CASSPQGNTEAFF. CDR3 DNA: TGTGCCAGCTCACCGCAGGGGAACACTGAAGCTTTCTTT.

The CDR3 nucleotides read TGCAGCGTTGGGCACAGGTCATACTACAATGAGCAGTTCTTC. Translation: CSVGHRSYYNEQFF. The chain carries TRBV29-1 and TRBJ2-1; D is possibly TRBD1 (5 bases). Trimming removed 4 bases at V and 3 bases at J, with 13 bases between. The CDR3 extends over 14 amino acids. Looked up from germline, CDR1 is SQVTM and CDR2 is ANQGSEA.

The chain employs TRBV29-1 and TRBJ2-7, with D uncertain. This CDR3 is 12 amino acids long. The germline V gene has CDR1 SQVTM and CDR2 ANQGSEA. Trimming left V 7 bases short and J 0 bases short, with 10 bases between. The CDR3 sequence: CSASHPSYEQYF. CDR3 bases: TGCAGCGCTTCACATCCCTCCTACGAGCAGTACTTC.

The V call is TRBV18, the J call TRBJ2-2, with 9 bases aligning to TRBD1. The V segment lost 3 bases and the J segment 3 bases; nucleotides outside the gene matches: 5. The germline V gene has CDR1 KGHSH and CDR2 LQKENI. The CDR3 runs to 16 residues. CDR3 nucleotides: TGTGCCAGCTCACCGTTGGGACAGGGATACACCGGGGAGCTGTTTTTT. This codes for CASSPLGQGYTGELFF.

CDR3: CASSLAGGTGELFF. CDR3 DNA sequence: TGTGCCAGCAGCTTGGCCGGGGGGACCGGGGAGCTGTTTTTT. The chain combines TRBV5-6 with TRBJ2-2; 7 nucleotides line up with TRBD2. Germline values: CDR1 SGHDT, CDR2 YYEEEE. With V trimmed by 0 bases and J by 5 bases, 1 base remained unmatched. This CDR3 contains 14 residues.

The J gene is TRBJ2-3, the V gene TRBV13, with D uncertain. The CDR3 length is 14 residues. Germline-derived CDR1 and CDR2 are PRHDT and FYEKMQ (reference sequence). Trimming stripped 2 bases from V and 2 bases from J, with 8 bases between. For the CDR3, the DNA is TGTGCCAGCAGCTTAACTGTTACCACAGATACGCAGTATTTT. It encodes CASSLTVTTDTQYF.

The chain links TRBV7-9 to TRBJ2-7, with 9 bases lining up with TRBD1. CDR1 is SEHNR, CDR2 FQNEAQ, per germline (reference sequence). V lost 5 bases and J lost 6; bases outside the gene matches: 14. This CDR3 spans 16 amino acids. DNA of the CDR3: TGTGCCAGCAGCCTACTCGGACAGGGGCAGATCGCCGAGCAGTACTTC. Protein product: CASSLLGQGQIAEQYF.

This chain uses TRBV6-5 with TRBJ1-2, with D possibly TRBD1 on 5 matching bases. This CDR3 contains 14 residues. V gave up 4 bases and J gave up 8 bases, with 17 bases separating them. CDR1 MNHEY and CDR2 SVGAGI come from the germline V gene. In DNA form, the CDR3 reads TGTGCCAGCAGTTTGACAGCCGGCGTAGGGGGCTACACCTTC. This codes for CASSLTAGVGGYTF.

The genes are TRBV30 and TRBJ1-3; D gene unclear. CDR3 length equals 14 residues. V gave up 0 bases and J gave up 1 base, with 7 bases separating them. The germline CDR1 and CDR2 sequences are GTSNPN and SVGIG (reference sequence). As DNA, the CDR3 is TGTGCCTGGAGTGTACGGGGATCTGGAAACACCATATATTTT. It encodes CAWSVRGSGNTIYF.

The chain combines TRBV6-5 with TRBJ2-7; D possibly corresponds to TRBD2 (6 bases). CDR1 and CDR2 from the germline V gene are MNHEY and SVGAGI. The V and J ends lost 6 bases and 1 base respectively, with 10 bases between them. This CDR3 region has 13 residues. DNA of the CDR3: TGTGCCAGCAGGAGTAGCGGATCCTACGAGCAGTACTTC. Translated, it gives CASRSSGSYEQYF.

This chain joins TRBV30 and TRBJ2-7; 8 bases line up with TRBD2. The V segment lost 0 bases and the J segment 7 bases; nucleotides outside the gene matches: 8. The CDR3 loop spans 14 amino acids. Germline values: CDR1 GTSNPN, CDR2 SVGIG (reference sequence). CDR3 bases: TGTGCCTGGAGTGTACTAGCGGACACCGGTGAGCAGTACTTC. It encodes CAWSVLADTGEQYF.

The CDR3 spells CSVDGSGRPILSSYNEQFF. The CDR3 bases are TGCAGCGTTGACGGTAGCGGGAGGCCAATCCTTAGCTCCTACAATGAGCAGTTCTTC. The rearrangement uses TRBV29-1 and TRBJ2-1; 10 bases align to TRBD2. Germline lookup yields CDR1 SQVTM and CDR2 ANQGSEA. Trimming cost V 3 bases and J 0 bases; bases outside gene matches: 14. The CDR3 covers 19 residues.

The chain couples TRBV27 to TRBJ2-2, with D maybe TRBD1 (6 bases). Germline CDR1 MNHEY, CDR2 SMNVEV (reference sequence). This CDR3 contains 16 residues. Trimming shortened V by 5 bases and J by 5 bases, and 18 bases separated the two germline ends. CDR3 in DNA: TGTGCCAGCAGTCAACCCCGGGCAGGGGCGACCGGGGAGCTGTTTTTT. Its protein product is CASSQPRAGATGELFF.